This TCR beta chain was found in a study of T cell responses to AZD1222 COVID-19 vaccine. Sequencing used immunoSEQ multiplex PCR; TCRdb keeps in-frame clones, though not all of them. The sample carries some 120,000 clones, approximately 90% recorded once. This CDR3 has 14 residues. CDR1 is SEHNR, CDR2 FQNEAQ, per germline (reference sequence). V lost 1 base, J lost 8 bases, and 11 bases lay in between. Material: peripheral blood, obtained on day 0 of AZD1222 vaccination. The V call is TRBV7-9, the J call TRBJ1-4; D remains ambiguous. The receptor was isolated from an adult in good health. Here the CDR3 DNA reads TGTGCCAGCAGCTTAGATCGCGTCAGCGAAAAACTGTTTTTT. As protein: CASSLDRVSEKLFF. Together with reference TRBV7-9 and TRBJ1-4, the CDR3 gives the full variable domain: DTGVSQNPRHKITKRGQNVTFRCDPISEHNRLYWYRQTLGQGPEFLTYFQNEAQLEKSRLLSDRFSAERPKGSFSTLEIQRTEQGDSAMYLCASSLDRVSEKLFFGSGTQLSVL.